The rows below give T cell receptor beta chains drawn from one sample of a study of shared clonotypes between healthy human individuals. Sequencing used immunoSEQ multiplex PCR; TCRdb keeps in-frame clones, though not all of them. The sample consists of about 2 million clones, about 95% of them appearing once. The sequenced sample consisted of naive CD8+ T cells sorted from blood. Receptors were obtained from a man in his late teens or twenties in good health. The CDR3 runs from the conserved cysteine through the conserved F or W. The D gene is left open where the match is weak. Some rows mark clone size as missing; the rest say once, few, many or name a class of expanded clone.

CDR3 DNA	CDR3 protein	D gene	clone size	CDR3 length	J gene	V gene
TGTGCCACCAGCACGGACCGGGACAGGGGGCCCTACGAGCAGTACTTC	CATSTDRDRGPYEQYF	TRBD1	once	16	TRBJ2-7	TRBV15
TGTGCCAGCAGCTTAACGCCGACTATCTACAATGAGCAGTTCTTC	CASSLTPTIYNEQFF	NA	NA	15	TRBJ2-1	TRBV7-2
TGTGCCAGCAGCCAAGAGTGGGAGACCCAGTACTTC	CASSQEWETQYF	NA	NA	12	TRBJ2-5	TRBV4-2
TGTGCCAGCAGTTCTGTGAGACAGGGGGACAATGAGCAGTTCTTC	CASSSVRQGDNEQFF	TRBD1	NA	15	TRBJ2-1	TRBV6-5
TGTGCCTGGAGTCGTGGGGAGAATCAGCCCCAGCATTTT	CAWSRGENQPQHF	NA	NA	13	TRBJ1-5	TRBV30
TGTGCCAGCAGCCCATGGGCTGCCTACTACACTGAAGCTTTCTTT	CASSPWAAYYTEAFF	NA	NA	15	TRBJ1-1	TRBV6-1
TGTGCCAGCAGCTTGTCGGAAGATACGCAGTATTTT	CASSLSEDTQYF	NA	NA	12	TRBJ2-3	TRBV5-4
TGTGCCAGCAGCTTAGCGTGGGGCACTGAAGCTTTCTTT	CASSLAWGTEAFF	NA	NA	13	TRBJ1-1	TRBV11-3
TGTGCCAGCAGCTTAGGTCCTTCCTACGAGCAGTACTTC	CASSLGPSYEQYF	NA	NA	13	TRBJ2-7	TRBV11-2
TGTGCCAGCAGAGATGGACAGGGCAATCAGCCCCAGCATTTT	CASRDGQGNQPQHF	TRBD1	NA	14	TRBJ1-5	TRBV2
TGTGCCAGCAGTTTAGGATCGACAGGGTTAAATGAAAAACTGTTTTTT	CASSLGSTGLNEKLFF	TRBD1	NA	16	TRBJ1-4	TRBV28
TGTGCCAGCAGCCCTTGGGATAGCGGGTCTGAGGCCCAGTACTTC	CASSPWDSGSEAQYF	TRBD2	NA	15	TRBJ2-5	TRBV9
TGCGCCAGCAGCCAAGATCGCGAGGGAGCCTACAATGAGCAGTTCTTC	CASSQDREGAYNEQFF	NA	NA	16	TRBJ2-1	TRBV4-3
TGTGCCAGCTCACCAGACCACGAGCAGTACTTC	CASSPDHEQYF	NA	NA	11	TRBJ2-7	TRBV18
TGTGCCAGCAGTCCGTCGACAGGGGGCCTTACCTATGGCTACACCTTC	CASSPSTGGLTYGYTF	TRBD1	once	16	TRBJ1-2	TRBV27
TGTGCCAGCAGTCCCCGGACAGGGAAAAACACTGAAGCTTTCTTT	CASSPRTGKNTEAFF	TRBD1	NA	15	TRBJ1-1	TRBV28
TGTGCCAGCAGCCAAGAACGTGGCAGGGCGAACACTGAAGCTTTCTTT	CASSQERGRANTEAFF	NA	NA	16	TRBJ1-1	TRBV14
TGTGCCAGCAGCCTCCAGGGGGCGGATCGTGAGCAGTTCTTC	CASSLQGADREQFF	TRBD1	NA	14	TRBJ2-1	TRBV7-9
TGCGCCAGCAGCCCCGGACTAGCGCTCGAGCAGTACTTC	CASSPGLALEQYF	TRBD2	NA	13	TRBJ2-7	TRBV5-1
TGTGCCAGCAGTTACTCGGGGGAGGCTGAAGCTTTCTTT	CASSYSGEAEAFF	NA	NA	13	TRBJ1-1	TRBV6-5
TGTGCCAGCAGGGGCGACGGGGAGCTGTTTTTT	CASRGDGELFF	NA	NA	11	TRBJ2-2	TRBV11-3
TGCGCCAGCAGCGAACTAGCGGGAGGGGACGAGCAGTACTTC	CASSELAGGDEQYF	TRBD2	NA	14	TRBJ2-7	TRBV5-1
TGTGCCAGCAGTTACGTTGAAGGGAACACTGAAGCTTTCTTT	CASSYVEGNTEAFF	NA	NA	14	TRBJ1-1	TRBV6-6
TGTGCCAGCAGTTTGGGACTAGCGGGAGGGGGGTATCAAGAGACCCAGTACTTC	CASSLGLAGGGYQETQYF	TRBD2	NA	18	TRBJ2-5	TRBV2
TGCGCCAGCAGCCCCGAGCCGACAGGGGCCTACGAGCAGTACTTC	CASSPEPTGAYEQYF	TRBD1	NA	15	TRBJ2-7	TRBV4-1
TGTGCCAGCAGCGCAGGGGGGCCGGCGAACACTGAAGCTTTCTTT	CASSAGGPANTEAFF	TRBD1	NA	15	TRBJ1-1	TRBV5-4
TGTGCCAGCGGGCTAGCGGGGGGCCCAGATACGCAGTATTTT	CASGLAGGPDTQYF	TRBD2	NA	14	TRBJ2-3	TRBV5-4
TGTGCCTGGGCAGGACAGTACAATGAGCAGTTCTTC	CAWAGQYNEQFF	NA	NA	12	TRBJ2-1	TRBV30
TGTGCCAGCAGCCCTCTGGGGGTTTTTAATGGCTACACCTTC	CASSPLGVFNGYTF	NA	NA	14	TRBJ1-2	TRBV27
TGTGCCAGCAGCTCACGACAGGGTGTTTCCTACGAGCAGTACTTC	CASSSRQGVSYEQYF	TRBD1	NA	15	TRBJ2-7	TRBV11-2
TGTGCCACCAGCAGAGATAGGGACAGGGGCCACGAGCAGTACTTC	CATSRDRDRGHEQYF	TRBD1	once	15	TRBJ2-7	TRBV15
TGTGCCAGCAGCGTTACAGGGGGTGAAGCTTTCTTT	CASSVTGGEAFF	TRBD1	once	12	TRBJ1-1	TRBV9
TGTGCCAGCAGTTTCAAGGGACAGGTCTTCTCTGGGGCCAACGTCCTGACTTTC	CASSFKGQVFSGANVLTF	TRBD1	once	18	TRBJ2-6	TRBV27
TGTGCCAGCAGCTTAGAGGCTAGCGGGGGTCTCACAGATACGCAGTATTTT	CASSLEASGGLTDTQYF	TRBD2	NA	17	TRBJ2-3	TRBV7-6
TGTGCCAGCAGCAAAGAGAGCCAGGAAAAGGAGGAGGGACAGGATAGCTATGGCTACACCTTC	CASSKESQEKEEGQDSYGYTF	NA	NA	21	TRBJ1-2	TRBV21-1
TGTGCCAGCAGCCCCCAGGGTTCCCACGAGCAGTACTTC	CASSPQGSHEQYF	NA	NA	13	TRBJ2-7	TRBV5-8
TGTGCCACGGCACAGGTTGGGGAACAAGAGACCCAGTACTTC	CATAQVGEQETQYF	NA	NA	14	TRBJ2-5	TRBV6-5
TGTGCCAGTAGTATCAGAACAGGGATGTACGAGCAGTACTTC	CASSIRTGMYEQYF	NA	NA	14	TRBJ2-7	TRBV19
TGTGCCAGCAGGGCAACACTAGTCAATGAGCAGTTCTTC	CASRATLVNEQFF	NA	NA	13	TRBJ2-1	TRBV2
TGTGCCAGCAGGCCCATTTCAAATCAGCCCCAGCATTTT	CASRPISNQPQHF	NA	once	13	TRBJ1-5	TRBV2
TGCGCCAGCAGCCAAGAGCACAGGGTAATCTACGAGCAGTACTTC	CASSQEHRVIYEQYF	NA	NA	15	TRBJ2-7	TRBV4-3
TGCGCCAGCAGTCCTAGCGGGCCAGATACGCAGTATTTT	CASSPSGPDTQYF	TRBD2	NA	13	TRBJ2-3	TRBV5-1
TGTGCCAGCAGCTTCCCCGGGGGTGAAGCTTTCTTT	CASSFPGGEAFF	NA	NA	12	TRBJ1-1	TRBV11-2
TGCGCCAGCAGCCAGGACCTACTAGCTTACTCAGATACGCAGTATTTT	CASSQDLLAYSDTQYF	NA	NA	16	TRBJ2-3	TRBV4-3
TGTGCCAGTAGTGGGTGGGACCAAGAGACCCAGTACTTC	CASSGWDQETQYF	NA	NA	13	TRBJ2-5	TRBV19
TGCGCCAGCAGCCACACAAGCGGGACGACCGACGGCTACACCTTC	CASSHTSGTTDGYTF	NA	once	15	TRBJ1-2	TRBV4-1
TGCAGCGTTGAAGATAATCGGCAGGGTGCGGAGACCCAGTACTTC	CSVEDNRQGAETQYF	NA	NA	15	TRBJ2-5	TRBV29-1
TGTGCCAGCATAGCCATAGGAGAAGAGACCCAGTACTTC	CASIAIGEETQYF	NA	NA	13	TRBJ2-5	TRBV2
TGTGCCAGCAGTTTATTGGCCCAGCGGCTAGAGACCCAGTACTTC	CASSLLAQRLETQYF	NA	NA	15	TRBJ2-5	TRBV27
TGTGCCAGCAGCTTGTTCTCGAAGACCCAGTACTTC	CASSLFSKTQYF	NA	once	12	TRBJ2-5	TRBV11-2
TGTGCCAGCAGCTCCCAGTCGAGCGAAAAACTGTTTTTT	CASSSQSSEKLFF	NA	NA	13	TRBJ1-4	TRBV7-9
TGTGCCAGCACCCCCCCCCTAGGGTCGGCCCCAGATACGCAGTATTTT	CASTPPLGSAPDTQYF	NA	NA	16	TRBJ2-3	TRBV6-6